What follows is one T cell receptor (beta chain) and its context. Its antigen is unknown. Compared with germline, one end of the junction differs, possibly owing to a read error. CDR1 is MNHNS, CDR2 SASEGT, per germline. This CDR3 region has 17 residues. This sample is drawn from a study of molecular identifiers for immune sequencing clone quantification. Via MiXCR, TCRdb re-called the PCR reads, giving one row per CDR3 protein. Among around 460,000 distinct CDR3 sequences listed, roughly 24% were seen once. The study, taken as a whole, reports: Sizes of highly expanded clones could be underestimated through identical TCRs sharing a barcode.

The clonotype originates from a human donor in good health. Some libraries in this study had Jurkat cell RNA spiked in. The chain recombines TRBV6-1 with TRBJ2-7; 9 nucleotides line up with TRBD2. Sequencing was carried out using naive CD8+ T cells from blood, with Jurkat cell RNA spiked in. The subset was: FACS-sorted CD8+CD4-CCR7+CD45RA+ naive T cells. In nucleotides, the CDR3 is TGTGCCAGCAGTGAAAGTAGCGGGGGCATCCCGAAGTGGGAGCAGCACTTC. The encoded protein is CASSESSGGIPKWEQHF.